Below, 10 T cell receptor beta chains from the same sample are listed, as sequenced in a study of T cell changes during pregnancy in multiple sclerosis. Generated by immunoSEQ multiplex PCR, the TCRdb table keeps only in-frame clones and is missing some. Among about 31,000 clones, over 80% were seen once, and the ten largest hold roughly 9%. Sample: CD8+ T cells from peripheral blood mononuclear cells, taken in the first trimester of pregnancy. The receptor set was obtained from a female donor with multiple sclerosis, enrolled in a pregnancy study.

The chain is built from TRBV27 and TRBJ2-7; no clear D gene. Germline loops: CDR1 MNHEY, CDR2 SMNVEV (reference sequence). The CDR3 extends over 13 amino acids. V lost 2 bases to trimming and J lost 5 bases, with 10 bases between them. For the CDR3, the DNA is TGTGCCAGCAGTTTACGTTCCGTAGACGAGCAGTACTTC. Protein: CASSLRSVDEQYF.

This CDR3 is CASSEPGGGLDTQYF. CDR3 in DNA: TGTGCCAGCAGTGAACCCGGGGGGGGGCTGGATACGCAGTATTTT. The V gene is TRBV6-1, the J gene TRBJ2-3; 8 bases align to TRBD2. The trim removed 2 bases at V and 6 bases at J, leaving 7 bases unmatched. This CDR3 is built from 15 residues. Germline V CDR1 and CDR2: MNHNS, SASEGT.

V is TRBV4-3 and J is TRBJ1-4; D is ambiguous. Germline CDR1 LGHNA, CDR2 YSLEER. This CDR3 contains 15 residues. V shed 0 bases and J shed 2 bases, with 7 bases lying between them. DNA of the CDR3: TGCGCCAGCAGCCAAGAGCGGGTGACTAATGAAAAACTGTTTTTT. Encoded protein: CASSQERVTNEKLFF.

This chain connects TRBV6-5 to TRBJ2-7; tentative D call: TRBD1 (5 bases). CDR3 length: 12 amino acids. Germline loops: CDR1 MNHEY, CDR2 SVGAGI. V was pared by 5 bases and J by 3 bases, with 8 bases between. The CDR3 here is CASSQGFYEQYF. CDR3 nucleotide sequence: TGTGCCAGCAGTCAGGGTTTCTACGAGCAGTACTTC.

The V gene is TRBV5-4, the J gene TRBJ1-1; no clear D. CDR1 and CDR2 from the germline V gene are SGHNT and YYREEE (reference sequence). This CDR3 has 14 residues. V shed 6 bases and J shed 3 bases, with 15 bases lying between them. The DNA of the CDR3 is TGTGCCAGCACCCAGTGGGGAGGTGACACTGAAGCTTTCTTT. Translating it yields CASTQWGGDTEAFF.

This chain connects TRBV7-6 to TRBJ2-7; TRBD2 might be the D (6 bases). Trimming took 5 bases from V and 7 from J, leaving 18 bases between them. Germline-derived CDR1 and CDR2 are SGHVS and FNYEAQ. This CDR3 region has 14 residues. The DNA of the CDR3 is TGTGCCAGCAGCCTCTCGAGCCCAAGCGGGGAGCAGTACTTC. Amino acids: CASSLSSPSGEQYF.

The CDR3 here is CASSSAGGGTEAFF. The DNA of the CDR3 is TGTGCCAGCAGCTCGGCAGGGGGCGGAACTGAAGCTTTCTTT. V gene TRBV7-3 combines with J gene TRBJ1-1; 8 nucleotides align to TRBD1. The CDR3 consists of 14 residues. Germline V lookup: CDR1 SGHTA, CDR2 FQGTGA. V gave up 4 bases and J gave up 5 bases; unmatched junction bases: 6.

In DNA, the CDR3 is TGTGCCAGCAGCTTGGGGACAGGGAGTTGGACTGAAGCTTTCTTT. Translation gives CASSLGTGSWTEAFF. The chain has TRBV5-4 and TRBJ1-1; the match to TRBD1 covers 8 bases. The J segment lost 5 bases and the V segment lost 0 bases, leaving 6 bases of the junction unmatched. Germline V lookup: CDR1 SGHNT, CDR2 YYREEE (reference sequence). The CDR3 is 15 amino acids. Variable domain in full (rest from reference TRBV5-4 and TRBJ1-1): ETGVTQSPTHLIKTRGQQVTLRCSSQSGHNTVSWYQQALGQGPQFIFQYYREEENGRGNFPPRFSGLQFPNYSSELNVNALELDDSALYLCASSLGTGSWTEAFFGQGTRLTVV.

The V and J genes are TRBV9 and TRBJ1-4; D is undetermined. Germline CDR1 reads SGDLS; CDR2 reads YYNGEE. The CDR3 runs 16 residues. With 0 bases removed from V and 3 bases from J, the gap between germline ends came to 12 bases. For the CDR3, the DNA is TGTGCCAGCAGCGTAGGGGGAGGGTCTGCTAATGAAAAACTGTTTTTT. Translated: CASSVGGGSANEKLFF.

The chain couples TRBV20-1 to TRBJ2-1; no reliable D call. Germline-derived CDR1 and CDR2 are DFQATT and SNEGSKA (reference sequence). V lost 6 bases, J lost 6 bases, and 9 bases lay in between. The CDR3 loop spans 11 amino acids. The DNA for the CDR3 is TGCAGTGCCCTTTCAGGCAATGAGCAGTTCTTC. Translating it yields CSALSGNEQFF.